The 8 T cell receptor beta chains below come from one sample, sequenced in a study of T cells in Graves' hyperthyroidism and ophthalmopathy. Amplification targeted TCR beta CDR3 regions from RNA transcripts. During a first-round RT-PCR of the TCR CDR3, the HTBI primer set was used. One entry per CDR3 protein, called by TCRdb with MiXCR from the multiplex PCR reads. Found here are fewer than 350,000 distinct CDR3 sequences, roughly a fifth of them singletons; the top ten hold under 55%. Sequencing input: blood. These receptors were taken from a woman in her forties or fifties with Graves' hyperthyroidism.

Note on this clonotype: A read error may explain this, as a much larger clone is one base away. The chain joins TRBV29-1 to TRBJ2-1, with D perhaps matching TRBD1 (6 bases). Deletions cut 6 bases from V and 8 bases from J, with 26 bases between. Per germline, CDR1 SQVTM and CDR2 ANQGSEA. There are 16 residues in the CDR3. The CDR3 region is CSVPIVTGRSYYEQFF. For the CDR3, the DNA is TGCAGCGTCCCAATAGTAACAGGGCGATCTTATTATGAGCAGTTCTTC.

The chain links TRBV9 to TRBJ2-5, with 8 nucleotides matching TRBD1. J was trimmed by 9 bases and V by 0 bases; bases with no gene match: 7. Germline CDR1 is SGDLS and CDR2 is YYNGEE. CDR3 size: 14 residues. The CDR3 region has the DNA TGTGCCAGCAGCGTAGATTCAGGGGGCAGGGCCCAGTACTTC. Translated, it gives CASSVDSGGRAQYF. The whole variable domain, filled in from reference TRBV9 and TRBJ2-5, reads DSGVTQTPKHLITATGQRVTLRCSPRSGDLSVYWYQQSLDQGLQFLIQYYNGEERAKGNILERFSAQQFPDLHSELNLSSLELGDSALYFCASSVDSGGRAQYFGPGTRLLVL.

This clonotype came up many times. The V gene is TRBV20-1, the J gene TRBJ2-7; 8 bases fit TRBD2. The V gene end was trimmed by 0 bases and the J gene end by 7 bases; junction bases not matched to a gene: 20. The CDR3 extends over 18 amino acids. The germline V gene has CDR1 DFQATT and CDR2 SNEGSKA (reference sequence). The CDR3 region has the DNA TGCAGTGCTAGAGACCCGTTTGATCCGCGGGGGGCCCATTTGGAGCAGTACTTC. This gives the protein CSARDPFDPRGAHLEQYF.

This clonotype was seen at least ten times. The chain joins TRBV5-1 to TRBJ2-1; 10 positions match TRBD1. The CDR3 is 12 amino acids. The V segment lost 2 bases and the J segment 16 bases; nucleotides outside the gene matches: 6. Per the germline V gene, CDR1 is SGHRS and CDR2 is YFSETQ. The CDR3 reads CASSFGQGGSFF. For the CDR3, the DNA is TGCGCCAGCAGCTTCGGACAGGGGGGCAGCTTCTTC.

The chain carries TRBV29-1 and TRBJ1-1; D is perhaps TRBD1 (5 bases). CDR1 and CDR2 from the germline V gene are SQVTM and ANQGSEA. The CDR3 has 13 residues. The V and J ends lost 7 bases and 0 bases respectively, with 12 bases between them. The CDR3 here is CSGRQTMNTEAFF. The CDR3, as DNA: TGCAGCGGACGACAGACCATGAACACTGAAGCTTTCTTT.

This clonotype was seen many times. The CDR3 here is CASSSWTSGSPDTQYF. CDR3 coding DNA: TGTGCCAGCAGCTCCTGGACTAGCGGGAGTCCAGATACGCAGTATTTT. The chain recombines TRBV7-9 with TRBJ2-3, with 13 bases fitting TRBD2. Per the germline V gene, CDR1 is SEHNR and CDR2 is FQNEAQ (reference sequence). V dropped 4 bases and J dropped 4; count of bases not matched to a gene: 5. The CDR3 is 16 residues long.

The chain employs TRBV15 and TRBJ1-5; no firm D call. V was shortened by 5 bases and J by 1 base, with 15 bases between the two germline ends. The CDR3 is 16 amino acids. Germline CDR1 reads LNHNV; CDR2 reads YYDKDF (reference sequence). For the CDR3, the DNA is TGTGCCACCAGCCCGACTGGATCAGCAAGCAATCAGCCCCAGCATTTT. Encoded protein: CATSPTGSASNQPQHF.

This clonotype was picked up a small number of times. The CDR3 DNA reads TGTGCCAGCAGCGTAGAACCTAGCGGGGGCCGGAATGAGCAGTTCTTC. It translates to CASSVEPSGGRNEQFF. This sequence joins TRBV9 and TRBJ2-1, with TRBD2 matching 10 bases. Trimming took 0 bases from V and 7 from J; bases not matched to a gene: 7. The germline CDR1 and CDR2 sequences are SGDLS and YYNGEE. The CDR3 contains 16 residues.